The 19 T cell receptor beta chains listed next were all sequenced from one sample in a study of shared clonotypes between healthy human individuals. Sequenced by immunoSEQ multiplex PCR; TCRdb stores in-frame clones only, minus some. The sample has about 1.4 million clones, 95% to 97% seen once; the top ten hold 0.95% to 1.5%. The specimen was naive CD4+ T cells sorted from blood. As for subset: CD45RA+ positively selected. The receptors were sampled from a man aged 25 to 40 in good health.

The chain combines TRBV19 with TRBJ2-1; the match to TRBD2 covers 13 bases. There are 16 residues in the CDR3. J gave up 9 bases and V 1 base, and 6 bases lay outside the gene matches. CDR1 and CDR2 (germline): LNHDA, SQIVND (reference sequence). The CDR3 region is CASSIAGLAGVSEQFF. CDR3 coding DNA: TGTGCCAGTAGTATAGCCGGACTAGCGGGAGTAAGTGAGCAGTTCTTC.

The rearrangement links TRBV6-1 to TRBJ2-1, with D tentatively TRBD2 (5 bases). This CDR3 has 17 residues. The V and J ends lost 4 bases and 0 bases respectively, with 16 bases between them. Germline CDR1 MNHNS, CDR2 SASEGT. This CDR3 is CASSVSSGPSSYNEQFF. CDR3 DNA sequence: TGTGCCAGCAGTGTCAGCAGCGGCCCGAGCTCCTACAATGAGCAGTTCTTC.

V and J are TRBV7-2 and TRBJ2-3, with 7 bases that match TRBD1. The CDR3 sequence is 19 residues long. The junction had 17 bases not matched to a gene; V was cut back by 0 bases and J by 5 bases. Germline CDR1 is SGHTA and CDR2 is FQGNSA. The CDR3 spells CASSLATRPRQGLGDTQYF. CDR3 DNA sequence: TGTGCCAGCAGCTTAGCGACCCGGCCCCGACAGGGATTAGGAGATACGCAGTATTTT.

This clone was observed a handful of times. CDR3 bases: TGCGCCAGCAGCAACTTCCCTGACAGGGCAGGGGGCTACACCTTC. The encoded protein is CASSNFPDRAGGYTF. This chain joins TRBV5-1 and TRBJ1-2; 7 bases fit TRBD1. The V segment lost 4 bases and the J segment 8 bases; nucleotides outside the gene matches: 14. CDR3 length equals 15 residues. Germline CDR1 SGHRS, CDR2 YFSETQ.

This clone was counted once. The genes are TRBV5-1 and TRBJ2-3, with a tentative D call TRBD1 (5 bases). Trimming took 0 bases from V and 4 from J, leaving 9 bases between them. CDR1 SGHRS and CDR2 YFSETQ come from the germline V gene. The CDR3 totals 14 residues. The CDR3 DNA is TGCGCCAGCAGCTTGGAGGCAGGGTCAGATACGCAGTATTTT. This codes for CASSLEAGSDTQYF.

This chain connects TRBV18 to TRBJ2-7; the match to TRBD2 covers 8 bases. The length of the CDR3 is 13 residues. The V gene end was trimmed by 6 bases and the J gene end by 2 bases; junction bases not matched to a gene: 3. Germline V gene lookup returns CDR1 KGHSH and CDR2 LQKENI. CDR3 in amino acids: CASSRGGTYEQYF. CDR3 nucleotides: TGTGCCAGCTCTCGGGGGGGTACCTACGAGCAGTACTTC. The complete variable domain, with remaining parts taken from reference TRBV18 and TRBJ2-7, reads NAGVMQNPRHLVRRRGQEARLRCSPMKGHSHVYWYRQLPEEGLKFMVYLQKENIIDESGMPKERFSAEFPKEGPSILRIQQVVRGDSAAYFCASSRGGTYEQYFGPGTRLTVT.

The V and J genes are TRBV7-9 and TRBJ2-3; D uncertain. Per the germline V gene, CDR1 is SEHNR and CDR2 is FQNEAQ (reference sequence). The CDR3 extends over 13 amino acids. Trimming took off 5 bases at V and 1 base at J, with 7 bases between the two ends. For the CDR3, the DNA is TGTGCCAGCAGCCCTTGGGGCACAGATACGCAGTATTTT. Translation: CASSPWGTDTQYF.

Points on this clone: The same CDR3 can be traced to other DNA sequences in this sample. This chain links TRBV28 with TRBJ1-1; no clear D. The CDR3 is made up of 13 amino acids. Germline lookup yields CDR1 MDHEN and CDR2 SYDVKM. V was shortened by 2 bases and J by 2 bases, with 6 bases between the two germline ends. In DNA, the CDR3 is TGTGCCAGCAGTTTAAGGACTAACACTGAAGCTTTCTTT. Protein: CASSLRTNTEAFF.

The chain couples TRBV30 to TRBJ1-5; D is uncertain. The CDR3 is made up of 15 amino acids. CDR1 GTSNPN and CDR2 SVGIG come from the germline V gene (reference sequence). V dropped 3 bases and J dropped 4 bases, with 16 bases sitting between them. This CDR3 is CAWSPGRRSNQPQHF. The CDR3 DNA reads TGTGCCTGGAGCCCAGGACGGCGGTCGAATCAGCCCCAGCATTTT.

The CDR3 bases are TGTGCCAGCAGTTCACAAACTGCAGGGAACCCAACTAATGAAAAACTGTTTTTT. It codes for CASSSQTAGNPTNEKLFF. The chain is built from TRBV28 and TRBJ1-4, with D perhaps matching TRBD1 (5 bases). This CDR3 has 18 amino acids. Trimming took 4 bases from V and 0 from J, leaving 18 bases between them. The germline V gene encodes CDR1 MDHEN and CDR2 SYDVKM.

The CDR3 spells CASSLQGLLSYEQYF. The CDR3 DNA sequence: TGTGCCAGCAGCTTACAGGGCCTCCTTTCCTACGAGCAGTACTTC. The chain is built from TRBV7-2 and TRBJ2-7, with D possibly TRBD1 on 5 matching bases. V was shortened by 2 bases and J by 1 base, with 12 bases between the two germline ends. CDR1 and CDR2 (germline): SGHTA, FQGNSA. This CDR3 has 15 residues. The variable domain in full, with the rest retrieved from reference TRBV7-2 and TRBJ2-7, is GAGVSQSPSNKVTEKGKDVELRCDPISGHTALYWYRQSLGQGLEFLIYFQGNSAPDKSGLPSDRFSAERTGGSVSTLTIQRTQQEDSAVYLCASSLQGLLSYEQYFGPGTRLTVT.

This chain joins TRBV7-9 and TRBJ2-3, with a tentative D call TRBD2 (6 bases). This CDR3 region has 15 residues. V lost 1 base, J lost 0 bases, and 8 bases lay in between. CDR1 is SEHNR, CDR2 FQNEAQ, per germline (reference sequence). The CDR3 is CASSLDGTSTDTQYF. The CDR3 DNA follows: TGTGCCAGCAGCTTAGACGGGACTAGCACAGATACGCAGTATTTT.

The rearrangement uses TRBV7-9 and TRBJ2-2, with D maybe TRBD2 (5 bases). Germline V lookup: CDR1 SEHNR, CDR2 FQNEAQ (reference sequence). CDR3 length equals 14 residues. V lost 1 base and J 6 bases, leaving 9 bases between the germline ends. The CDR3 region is CASSLGLRAGELFF. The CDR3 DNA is TGTGCCAGCAGCTTAGGATTGAGGGCCGGGGAGCTGTTTTTT.

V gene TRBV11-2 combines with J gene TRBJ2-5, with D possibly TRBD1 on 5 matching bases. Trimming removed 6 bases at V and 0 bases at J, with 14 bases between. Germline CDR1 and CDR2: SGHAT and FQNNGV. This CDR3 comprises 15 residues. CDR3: CASRRQYHYQETQYF. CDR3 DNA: TGTGCCAGCAGAAGACAGTATCATTACCAAGAGACCCAGTACTTC.

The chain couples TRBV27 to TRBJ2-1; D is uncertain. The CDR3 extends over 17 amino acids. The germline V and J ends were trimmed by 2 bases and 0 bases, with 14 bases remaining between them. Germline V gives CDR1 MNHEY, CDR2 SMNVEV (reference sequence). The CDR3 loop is CASSLLSDWVSYNEQFF. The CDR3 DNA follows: TGTGCCAGCAGTTTACTCTCGGATTGGGTCTCCTACAATGAGCAGTTCTTC.

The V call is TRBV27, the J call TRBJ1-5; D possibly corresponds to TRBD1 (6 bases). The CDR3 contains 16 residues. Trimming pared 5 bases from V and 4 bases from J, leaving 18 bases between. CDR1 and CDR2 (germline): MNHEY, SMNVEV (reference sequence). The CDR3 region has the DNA TGTGCCAGCAGTCTCGGGGGCCATGGTAGGAATCAGCCCCAGCATTTT. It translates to CASSLGGHGRNQPQHF.

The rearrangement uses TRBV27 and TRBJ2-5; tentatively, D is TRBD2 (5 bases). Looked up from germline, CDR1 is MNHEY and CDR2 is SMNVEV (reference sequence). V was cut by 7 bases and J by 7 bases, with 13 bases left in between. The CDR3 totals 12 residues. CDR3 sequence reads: CASTAVRGTQYF. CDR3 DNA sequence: TGTGCCAGCACCGCAGTTCGGGGGACCCAGTACTTC.

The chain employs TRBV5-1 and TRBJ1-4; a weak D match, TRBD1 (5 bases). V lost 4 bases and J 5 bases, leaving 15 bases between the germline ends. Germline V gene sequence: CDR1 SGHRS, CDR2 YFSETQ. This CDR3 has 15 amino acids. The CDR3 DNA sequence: TGCGCCAGCAGCCAGGGTCTGGCGGGAAATGAAAAACTGTTTTTT. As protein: CASSQGLAGNEKLFF.

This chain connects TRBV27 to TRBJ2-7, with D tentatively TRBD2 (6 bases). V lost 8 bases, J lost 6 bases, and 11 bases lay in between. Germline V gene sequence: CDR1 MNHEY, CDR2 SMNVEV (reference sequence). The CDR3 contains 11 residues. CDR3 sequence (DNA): TGTGCCAGCGGACGGAGGGGCGAGCAGTACTTC. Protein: CASGRRGEQYF.